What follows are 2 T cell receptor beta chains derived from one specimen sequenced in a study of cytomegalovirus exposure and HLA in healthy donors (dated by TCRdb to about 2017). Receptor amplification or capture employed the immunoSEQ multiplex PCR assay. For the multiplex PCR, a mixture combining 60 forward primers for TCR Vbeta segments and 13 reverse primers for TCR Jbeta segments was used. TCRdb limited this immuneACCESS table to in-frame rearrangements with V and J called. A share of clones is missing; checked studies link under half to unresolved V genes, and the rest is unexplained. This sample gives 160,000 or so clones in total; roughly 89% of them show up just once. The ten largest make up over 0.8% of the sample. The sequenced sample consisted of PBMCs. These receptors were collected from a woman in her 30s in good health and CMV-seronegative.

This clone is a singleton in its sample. CDR3 region: CASSSESFNEQFF. The CDR3 nucleotides are TGTGCCAGCAGCTCGGAGTCTTTCAATGAGCAGTTCTTC. The chain carries TRBV7-7 and TRBJ2-1; D not certain. The germline V gene has CDR1 SSHAT and CDR2 FNYEAQ (reference sequence). CDR3 size: 13 residues. Trimming took 4 bases from V and 6 from J, leaving 10 bases between them.

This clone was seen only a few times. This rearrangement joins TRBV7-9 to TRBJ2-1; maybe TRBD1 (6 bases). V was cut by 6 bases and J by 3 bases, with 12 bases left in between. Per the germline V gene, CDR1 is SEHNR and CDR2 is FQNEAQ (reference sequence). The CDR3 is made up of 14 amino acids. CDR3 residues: CASRGGQSYNEQFF. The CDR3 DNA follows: TGTGCCAGCAGGGGTGGACAGAGCTACAATGAGCAGTTCTTC.